The rows below give T cell receptor beta chains drawn from one sample of a study of blood T cell repertoires in COVID-19. Only in-frame clones appear in the TCRdb table, and some are missing; sequencing was by immunoSEQ multiplex PCR. The sample holds 110,000 or so clones, 65% to 80% seen once. The sample consisted of peripheral blood. The receptors come from an older woman with acute or convalescent COVID-19. CDR3s include the opening cysteine and the closing phenylalanine or tryptophan. The D gene is left open where the match is weak.

v_call,d_call,j_call,cdr3_aa
TRBV29-1,.,TRBJ1-1,CSVEGPGRGEAFF
TRBV11-2,.,TRBJ2-7,CASSLEIFPYEQYF
TRBV5-4,TRBD1,TRBJ1-1,CASSTVRGRNTEAFF
TRBV18,.,TRBJ2-7,CASSPYTGTFYEQYF
TRBV30,.,TRBJ1-5,CAWDAGTGASQPQHF
TRBV7-2,TRBD2,TRBJ2-1,CASSLILAGGGEQFF
TRBV6-6,.,TRBJ1-2,CASSYDPRLGVGYTF
TRBV7-9,.,TRBJ2-5,CASSLGTRQETQYF
TRBV7-9,.,TRBJ1-4,CASSLIGVGEKLFF
TRBV9,.,TRBJ2-3,CASSSGFTDTQYF
TRBV7-2,.,TRBJ2-2,CASSSVRGTGELFF
TRBV10-1,.,TRBJ2-7,CASSESGRSYEQYF
TRBV27,TRBD2,TRBJ2-7,CASSLTSGVYEQYF
TRBV9,TRBD1,TRBJ1-1,CASSVSPGTGNTEAFF
TRBV15,TRBD1,TRBJ1-2,CATSRAETGGGGYTF
TRBV5-4,TRBD1,TRBJ2-5,CASSLGQGLQETQYF
TRBV19,.,TRBJ1-2,CASSIGTAGYGYTF
TRBV2,TRBD2,TRBJ2-5,CARAGTSGGNFTWETQYF
TRBV13,TRBD2,TRBJ2-1,CASSLRSGGAYNEQFF
TRBV5-1,.,TRBJ2-2,CASSLDPAAGELFF
TRBV7-2,.,TRBJ2-1,CASSTMIAVEQFF
TRBV24-1,.,TRBJ2-7,CATSDLDGALNYEQYF
TRBV15,.,TRBJ1-5,CATSRDIAGANGNQPQHF
TRBV6-2/TRBV6-3,.,TRBJ1-1,CASSYSAGLTEAFF
TRBV10-2,TRBD1,TRBJ2-1,CASSGPDRATYNEQFF
TRBV5-1,.,TRBJ1-4,CASRPNLSTNEKLFF
TRBV10-3,TRBD2,TRBJ2-3,CANQAGATDTQYF
TRBV18,.,TRBJ1-1,CASSPNQGPNTEAFF
TRBV10-1,TRBD2,TRBJ2-3,CASSGASGGDTQYF
TRBV10-3,.,TRBJ1-1,CAIRGHGNPEAFF
TRBV5-1,.,TRBJ2-2,CASSLDGGGRTGELFF
TRBV19,TRBD1,TRBJ1-1,CASSLLSGGTEAFF
TRBV5-1,TRBD2,TRBJ2-7,CPRLRVRGGRGGEQYF
TRBV9,.,TRBJ2-7,CASSVGPTALYEQYF
TRBV5-1,.,TRBJ2-7,CASTQQGGREQYF
TRBV6-2/TRBV6-3,TRBD2,TRBJ2-1,CASSYPAGGSSYNEQFF
TRBV7-2,.,TRBJ2-5,CASSKGQQETQYF
TRBV5-1,.,TRBJ1-1,CASSLDPGITEAFF
TRBV7-2,TRBD1,TRBJ2-1,CASSSSGTGYNEQFF
TRBV5-1,.,TRBJ2-6,CASSLSTPGANVLTF
TRBV18,.,TRBJ1-3,CASSPQESSGNTIYF
TRBV5-1,.,TRBJ2-5,CASSLRQLGETQYF